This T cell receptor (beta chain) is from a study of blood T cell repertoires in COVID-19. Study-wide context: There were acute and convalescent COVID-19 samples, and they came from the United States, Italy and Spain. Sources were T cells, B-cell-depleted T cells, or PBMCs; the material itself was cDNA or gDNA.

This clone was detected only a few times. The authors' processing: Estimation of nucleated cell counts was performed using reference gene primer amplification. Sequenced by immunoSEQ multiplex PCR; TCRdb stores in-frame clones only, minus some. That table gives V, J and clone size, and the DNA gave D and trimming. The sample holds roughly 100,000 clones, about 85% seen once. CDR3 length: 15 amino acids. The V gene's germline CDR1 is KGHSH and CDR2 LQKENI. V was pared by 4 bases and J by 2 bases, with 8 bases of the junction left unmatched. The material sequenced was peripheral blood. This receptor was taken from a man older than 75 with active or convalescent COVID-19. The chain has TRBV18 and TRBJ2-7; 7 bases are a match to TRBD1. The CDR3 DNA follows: TGTGCCAGCTCACTAGAGTACAGGGGCCCCTACGAGCAGTACTTC. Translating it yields CASSLEYRGPYEQYF.